This T cell receptor (beta chain) was identified during a study of shared clonotypes between healthy human individuals. The method was immunoSEQ multiplex PCR; TCRdb's version includes in-frame clones alone and lacks a portion of them. The profile shows about 2.2 million clones, just over 90% of them singletons. CD45RO-negative, CCR7-selected cells formed the naive CD8 fraction, which excluded terminally differentiated effector memory CD45RA+ cells. The receptor comes from a man between 18 and 35 years old in good health. Some clones in this sample may be carry-over from other donors' samples. Sequenced input: naive CD8+ T cells from PBMCs.

Here the CDR3 DNA reads TGTGCCACCAGTACCGAGGACTCTGGGGCCAACGTCCTGACTTTC. Translating it yields CATSTEDSGANVLTF. The J gene is TRBJ2-6, the V gene TRBV15; D is undetermined. Trimming took off 6 bases at V and 0 bases at J, with 9 bases between the two ends. Germline CDR1 is LNHNV and CDR2 is YYDKDF (reference sequence). CDR3 length equals 15 residues. The full variable domain, rest sourced from reference TRBV15 and TRBJ2-6, is DAMVIQNPRYQVTQFGKPVTLSCSQTLNHNVMYWYQQKSSQAPKLLFHYYDKDFNNEADTPDNFQSRRPNTSFCFLDIRSPGLGDTAMYLCATSTEDSGANVLTFGAGSRLTVL.